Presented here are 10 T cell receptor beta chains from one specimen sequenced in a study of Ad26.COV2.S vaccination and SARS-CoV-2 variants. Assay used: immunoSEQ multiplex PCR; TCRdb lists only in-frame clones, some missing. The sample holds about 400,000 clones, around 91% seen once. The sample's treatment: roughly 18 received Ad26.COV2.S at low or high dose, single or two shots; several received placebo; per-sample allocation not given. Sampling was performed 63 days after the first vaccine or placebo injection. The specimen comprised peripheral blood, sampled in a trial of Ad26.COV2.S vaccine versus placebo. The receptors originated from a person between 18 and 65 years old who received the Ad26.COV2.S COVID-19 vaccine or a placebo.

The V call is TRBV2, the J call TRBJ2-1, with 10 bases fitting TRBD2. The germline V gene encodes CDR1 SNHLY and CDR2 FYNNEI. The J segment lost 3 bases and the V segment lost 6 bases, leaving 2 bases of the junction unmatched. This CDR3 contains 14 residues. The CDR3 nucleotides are TGTGCCAGCAGACTAGCGGGACTCTACAATGAGCAGTTCTTC. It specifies CASRLAGLYNEQFF.

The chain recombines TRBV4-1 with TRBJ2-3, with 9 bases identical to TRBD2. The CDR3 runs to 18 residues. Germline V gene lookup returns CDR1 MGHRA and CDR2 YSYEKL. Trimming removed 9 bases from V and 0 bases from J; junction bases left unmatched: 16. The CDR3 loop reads CASRGDTGTSTSTDTQYF. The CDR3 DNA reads TGCGCCAGTAGAGGAGATACCGGGACTAGCACAAGCACAGATACGCAGTATTTT.

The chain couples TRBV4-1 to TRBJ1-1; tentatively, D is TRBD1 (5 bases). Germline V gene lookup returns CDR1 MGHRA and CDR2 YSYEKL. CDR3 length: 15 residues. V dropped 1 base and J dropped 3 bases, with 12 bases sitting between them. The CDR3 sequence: CASSQVPRGDTEAFF. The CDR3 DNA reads TGCGCCAGCAGCCAAGTACCCCGAGGGGACACTGAAGCTTTCTTT.

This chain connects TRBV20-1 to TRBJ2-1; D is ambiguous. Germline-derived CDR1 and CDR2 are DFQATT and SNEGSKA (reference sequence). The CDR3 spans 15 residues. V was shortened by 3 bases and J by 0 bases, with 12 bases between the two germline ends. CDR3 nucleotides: TGCAGTGCTAGTGGGTTGACTTCCTCCTACAATGAGCAGTTCTTC. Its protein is CSASGLTSSYNEQFF.

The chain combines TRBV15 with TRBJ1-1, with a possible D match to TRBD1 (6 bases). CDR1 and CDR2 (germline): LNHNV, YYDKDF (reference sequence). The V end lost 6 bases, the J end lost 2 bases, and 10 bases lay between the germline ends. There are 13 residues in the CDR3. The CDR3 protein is CATSPGANTEAFF. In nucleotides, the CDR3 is TGTGCCACCAGTCCGGGGGCAAACACTGAAGCTTTCTTT.

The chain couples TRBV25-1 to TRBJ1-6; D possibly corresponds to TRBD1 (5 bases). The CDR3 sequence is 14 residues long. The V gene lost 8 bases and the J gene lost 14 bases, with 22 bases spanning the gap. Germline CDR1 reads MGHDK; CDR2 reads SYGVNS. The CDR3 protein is CASGSGTLFGTLHF. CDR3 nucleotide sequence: TGTGCCAGCGGATCCGGGACTCTTTTCGGGACCCTCCACTTT.

CDR3 region: CASSQWTGGYEQYF. The CDR3 nucleotides are TGTGCCAGCAGTCAATGGACAGGGGGATACGAGCAGTACTTC. This chain uses TRBV4-2 with TRBJ2-7, with 10 bases lining up with TRBD1. The CDR3 is made up of 14 amino acids. The germline CDR1 and CDR2 sequences are LGHNA and YNFKEQ. V shed 6 bases, J shed 4 bases, and the junction held 6 bases outside the gene matches.

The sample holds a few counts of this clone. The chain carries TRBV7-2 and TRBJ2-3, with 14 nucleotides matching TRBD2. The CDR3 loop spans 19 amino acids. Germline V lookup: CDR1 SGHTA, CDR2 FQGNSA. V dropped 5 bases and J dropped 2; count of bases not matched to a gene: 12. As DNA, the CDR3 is TGTGCCAGCAGCGGGTATGGGACTAGCGGGAGCTTGTTCACAGATACGCAGTATTTT. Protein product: CASSGYGTSGSLFTDTQYF.

DNA of the CDR3: TGCGCCAGCAGCTTACGGACAGGGGTGGAGACCCAGTACTTC. Translating it yields CASSLRTGVETQYF. The chain has TRBV5-1 and TRBJ2-5, with 9 bases aligning to TRBD1. J gave up 5 bases and V 2 bases, and 4 bases lay outside the gene matches. There are 14 residues in the CDR3. Germline V gene lookup returns CDR1 SGHRS and CDR2 YFSETQ.

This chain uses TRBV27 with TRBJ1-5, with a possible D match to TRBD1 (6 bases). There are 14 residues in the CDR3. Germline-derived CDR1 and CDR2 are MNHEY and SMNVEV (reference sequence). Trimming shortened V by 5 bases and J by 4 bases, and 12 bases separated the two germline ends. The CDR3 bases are TGTGCCAGCAGTCTCGGACAGATAAATCAGCCCCAGCATTTT. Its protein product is CASSLGQINQPQHF.